These 30 T cell receptor beta chains came from one sample sequenced in a study of control samples from healthy donors and cancer patients (dated by TCRdb to the early 2020s). Libraries were built with the immunoSEQ multiplex PCR assay. In its TCRdb copy, this immuneACCESS table keeps in-frame sequences only and misses some clones. Where compared with another copy, unresolved V genes explain less than half of these, and the others have no known cause. In all, the sample holds tens of thousands of clones, and over 65% of those were seen once. The ten top clones hold roughly 16% of the sample. The sample consisted of blood. The receptors stem from a man aged 50 to 59 in good health.

The chain is built from TRBV18 and TRBJ2-7; weak D call: TRBD2 (5 bases). This CDR3 has 14 amino acids. The V and J ends lost 2 bases and 0 bases respectively, with 8 bases between them. Germline values: CDR1 KGHSH, CDR2 LQKENI. The CDR3 reads CASSPTGSSYEQYF. DNA of the CDR3: TGTGCCAGCTCACCAACGGGAAGCTCCTACGAGCAGTACTTC.

The chain employs TRBV6-5 and TRBJ2-2; tentative D call: TRBD2 (6 bases). The CDR3 runs to 14 residues. V lost 9 bases to trimming and J lost 2 bases, with 13 bases between them. CDR1 is MNHEY and CDR2 is SVGAGI in the germline V gene. The CDR3 spells CASTGTYNTGELFF. The CDR3 DNA is TGTGCCAGTACCGGGACTTATAACACCGGGGAGCTGTTTTTT.

The chain has TRBV5-5 and TRBJ2-7; TRBD1 agrees at 7 bases. The length of the CDR3 is 14 residues. CDR1 is SGHKS, CDR2 YYEKEE, per germline (reference sequence). With 5 bases clipped from V and 3 bases from J, the junction kept 8 bases outside the gene matches. CDR3 loop: CASSPHQGVYEQYF. In DNA, the CDR3 is TGTGCCAGCAGTCCACATCAGGGGGTCTACGAGCAGTACTTC.

V usage is TRBV2 and J usage is TRBJ1-1, with 7 bases lining up with TRBD1. The trim removed 8 bases at V and 1 base at J, leaving 10 bases unmatched. CDR3 length equals 15 residues. The germline CDR1 and CDR2 sequences are SNHLY and FYNNEI. The CDR3, as DNA: TGTGCCAGCGGCGACCGGGACAGAACGAACACTGAAGCTTTCTTT. Translation: CASGDRDRTNTEAFF.

This chain joins TRBV11-2 and TRBJ2-2; TRBD2 might be the D (6 bases). V was pared by 5 bases and J by 4 bases, with 14 bases between. Germline V gives CDR1 SGHAT, CDR2 FQNNGV. The CDR3 extends over 15 amino acids. For the CDR3, the DNA is TGTGCCAGCAGCCTGGAGGGCCAAGGCACCGGGGAGCTGTTTTTT. Protein: CASSLEGQGTGELFF.

The genes are TRBV5-8 and TRBJ2-1; 14 nucleotides line up with TRBD2. After removal of 3 bases from V and 8 bases from J, the junction contained 7 bases not matched to a gene. The CDR3 contains 16 residues. Germline CDR1 is SGHTS and CDR2 is YDEGEE. The CDR3: CASSSAGTSGSDEQFF. CDR3 sequence (DNA): TGTGCCAGCAGCTCGGCGGGGACTAGCGGGAGTGATGAGCAGTTCTTC.

The rearrangement joins TRBV6-5 to TRBJ1-1, with 11 bases identical to TRBD1. Germline assignment: CDR1 MNHEY and CDR2 SVGAGI. The ends lost 5 bases at V and 4 bases at J; junction bases unmatched: 6. This CDR3 is 15 amino acids long. CDR3 sequence: CASSTRDRGITEAFF. In nucleotides, the CDR3 is TGTGCCAGCAGTACCAGGGACAGGGGGATCACTGAAGCTTTCTTT.

This clone was detected only once. This chain uses TRBV3-1 (or the pseudogene TRBV3-2) with TRBJ1-1, with TRBD1 as a possible D gene (5 bases). The CDR3 has 14 residues. The germline V gene has CDR1 LGHDT and CDR2 YNNKEL (reference sequence). V shed 3 bases and J shed 5 bases, with 13 bases lying between them. The CDR3 here is CASSQYGGTTEAFF. CDR3 in DNA: TGTGCCAGCAGCCAGTACGGGGGGACGACTGAAGCTTTCTTT.

The chain couples TRBV12-5 to TRBJ1-5; 7 nucleotides agree with TRBD1. V lost 4 bases and J lost 3; bases outside the gene matches: 3. Looked up from germline, CDR1 is LGHNT and CDR2 is FRNRAP. The CDR3 length is 14 residues. The CDR3 reads CASGSGQTNQPQHF. CDR3 DNA: TGTGCTAGTGGTTCGGGACAGACCAATCAGCCCCAGCATTTT. Together with reference TRBV12-5 and TRBJ1-5, the CDR3 gives the full variable domain: DARVTQTPRHKVTEMGQEVTMRCQPILGHNTVFWYRQTMMQGLELLAYFRNRAPLDDSGMPKDRFSAEMPDATLATLKIQPSEPRDSAVYFCASGSGQTNQPQHFGDGTRLSIL.

The chain couples TRBV11-2 to TRBJ2-1, with 12 bases lining up with TRBD2. This CDR3 contains 17 residues. Looked up from germline, CDR1 is SGHAT and CDR2 is FQNNGV. Losses at the gene ends were 1 base for V and 8 bases for J; bases not matched to a gene: 9. This CDR3 reads CASSLVWTSGKRDEQFF. CDR3 nucleotide sequence: TGTGCCAGCAGCTTAGTTTGGACTAGCGGGAAACGCGATGAGCAGTTCTTC.

This sequence joins TRBV5-1 and TRBJ2-1, with 9 bases aligning to TRBD1. After removal of 4 bases from V and 8 bases from J, the junction contained 13 bases not matched to a gene. The germline gives CDR1 SGHRS, CDR2 YFSETQ. The CDR3 is 16 residues long. CDR3 residues: CASSLPAGTGGYEQFF. In DNA, the CDR3 is TGCGCCAGCAGCCTACCCGCCGGAACAGGGGGCTATGAGCAGTTCTTC.

This chain connects TRBV24-1 to TRBJ2-1; no clear D gene. CDR1 KGHDR and CDR2 SFDVKD come from the germline V gene. CDR3 length: 11 amino acids. Trimming left V 2 bases short and J 5 bases short, with 0 bases between. Written as DNA, the CDR3 is TGTGCCACCAGTGATTACAATGAGCAGTTCTTC. Protein product: CATSDYNEQFF.

This rearrangement joins TRBV30 to TRBJ1-1; D is unresolved. Germline values: CDR1 GTSNPN, CDR2 SVGIG (reference sequence). The CDR3 extends over 13 amino acids. V gave up 4 bases and J gave up 1 base, with 10 bases separating them. Here the CDR3 DNA reads TGTGCCTGGACTGTCGGGCCGAACACTGAAGCTTTCTTT. It encodes CAWTVGPNTEAFF.

The chain carries TRBV20-1 and TRBJ2-3; unclear D gene. Germline CDR1 is DFQATT and CDR2 is SNEGSKA (reference sequence). The V end lost 8 bases, the J end lost 6 bases, and 9 bases lay between the germline ends. This CDR3 has 10 residues. CDR3 residues: CSTLWDTQYF. The CDR3 DNA is TGCAGTACTCTATGGGATACGCAGTATTTT.

The CDR3 DNA reads TGTGCTAGTGGTTTGGTACAGAGGGGACTAGCGGGAGGGCCCCCAGATACGCAGTATTTT. Encoded protein: CASGLVQRGLAGGPPDTQYF. The rearrangement uses TRBV12-5 and TRBJ2-3; 16 positions agree with TRBD2. J was trimmed by 4 bases and V by 0 bases; bases with no gene match: 10. The CDR3 extends over 20 amino acids. In germline, CDR1 is LGHNT, CDR2 FRNRAP.

This sequence joins TRBV6-5 and TRBJ1-3, with no clear D. CDR3 length equals 15 residues. Germline CDR1 MNHEY, CDR2 SVGAGI. V lost 6 bases, J lost 0 bases, and 12 bases lay in between. Written as DNA, the CDR3 is TGTGCCAGCAGGATCCTCACAGCCTCTGGAAACACCATATATTTT. This sequence encodes CASRILTASGNTIYF.

V is TRBV25-1 and J is TRBJ2-7, with 7 bases identical to TRBD2. The CDR3 is 15 amino acids. Trimming at V came to 7 bases and at J to 1 base, leaving 10 bases not matched to a gene. Germline V lookup: CDR1 MGHDK, CDR2 SYGVNS. CDR3 sequence: CASTSLREGSYEQYF. The CDR3 DNA follows: TGTGCCAGCACCTCTCTGAGGGAGGGGTCCTACGAGCAGTACTTC.

This sequence joins TRBV19 and TRBJ2-5; TRBD1 matches at 7 bases. Germline assignment: CDR1 LNHDA and CDR2 SQIVND (reference sequence). This CDR3 has 15 amino acids. The junction had 7 bases not matched to a gene; V was cut back by 5 bases and J by 1 base. The CDR3 reads CASSRTQGSQETQYF. In nucleotides, the CDR3 is TGTGCCAGTAGTCGCACACAGGGGTCCCAAGAGACCCAGTACTTC.

J is TRBJ2-1 and V is TRBV9, with D tentatively TRBD2 (6 bases). The length of the CDR3 is 17 residues. Germline V gives CDR1 SGDLS, CDR2 YYNGEE. V was trimmed by 0 bases and J by 0 bases, leaving 13 bases between them. DNA for the CDR3: TGTGCCAGCAGCGTAGAGGAGACTAGAGGCTCCTACAATGAGCAGTTCTTC. This sequence encodes CASSVEETRGSYNEQFF.

The table lists this clone with a count of one. V gene TRBV5-5 combines with J gene TRBJ1-1; no clear D gene. This CDR3 spans 13 amino acids. With 4 bases removed from V and 2 bases from J, the gap between germline ends came to 9 bases. Germline CDR1 and CDR2: SGHKS and YYEKEE (reference sequence). CDR3 bases: TGTGCCAGCAGCCCGGACGGCAACACTGAAGCTTTCTTT. Translating it yields CASSPDGNTEAFF.

CDR3 DNA sequence: TGTGCCAGCAGCTTTAACACAGATACGCAGTATTTT. It is translated as CASSFNTDTQYF. The chain has TRBV7-9 and TRBJ2-3; no reliable D call. V lost 3 bases and J 2 bases, leaving 3 bases between the germline ends. The CDR3 length is 12 residues. Per germline, CDR1 SEHNR and CDR2 FQNEAQ (reference sequence). Full variable domain (remainder filled in from reference TRBV7-9 and TRBJ2-3): DTGVSQNPRHKITKRGQNVTFRCDPISEHNRLYWYRQTLGQGPEFLTYFQNEAQLEKSRLLSDRFSAERPKGSFSTLEIQRTEQGDSAMYLCASSFNTDTQYFGPGTRLTVL.

The CDR3: CASSRTGGAYEQYF. As DNA, the CDR3 is TGTGCCAGCTCACGGACAGGGGGGGCCTACGAGCAGTACTTC. V and J are TRBV18 and TRBJ2-7, with 10 bases lining up with TRBD1. V lost 4 bases, J lost 2 bases, and 2 bases stayed unmatched. The CDR3 totals 14 residues. Per the germline V gene, CDR1 is KGHSH and CDR2 is LQKENI.

This chain uses TRBV7-2 with TRBJ2-2; D is ambiguous. Trimming removed 1 base at V and 7 bases at J, with 10 bases between. CDR1 and CDR2 (germline): SGHTA, FQGNSA. The CDR3 is 14 amino acids. The CDR3 here is CASSLDSAYGELFF. CDR3 DNA sequence: TGTGCCAGCAGCTTAGACAGTGCTTACGGGGAGCTGTTTTTT.

In its sample, this clone was seen once. V and J are TRBV21-1 and TRBJ2-7; the table gives TRBD1 as D, unverified against the DNA. TRBV21-1 is a known pseudogene. CDR3 length equals 19 residues. CDR3 DNA: TGTGCCAGCAGCAAAGCCCCTGGGACAGGTAGAGAGAAACCCTACGAGCAGTACTTC. Encoded protein: CASSKAPGTGREKPYEQYF.

The rearrangement joins TRBV19 to TRBJ1-1; TRBD1 matches at 9 bases. V shed 5 bases, J shed 5 bases, and the junction held 6 bases outside the gene matches. The CDR3 totals 14 residues. Germline-derived CDR1 and CDR2 are LNHDA and SQIVND (reference sequence). The CDR3 DNA reads TGTGCCAGTAGTTTCCGACAGGGGGGGACTGAAGCTTTCTTT. Amino acid sequence: CASSFRQGGTEAFF. The whole variable domain, remainder taken from reference TRBV19 and TRBJ1-1, is DGGITQSPKYLFRKEGQNVTLSCEQNLNHDAMYWYRQDPGQGLRLIYYSQIVNDFQKGDIAEGYSVSREKKESFPLTVTSAQKNPTAFYLCASSFRQGGTEAFFGQGTRLTVV.

The CDR3 region is CASSQITGGLANYGYTF. The CDR3 nucleotides read TGTGCCAGCAGCCAAATTACAGGGGGGCTAGCTAACTATGGCTACACCTTC. The rearrangement links TRBV4-2 to TRBJ1-2, with 8 bases aligning to TRBD1. V lost 2 bases and J lost 0; bases outside the gene matches: 8. The CDR3 has 17 residues. In germline, CDR1 is LGHNA, CDR2 YNFKEQ.

The CDR3 DNA reads TGTGCCACCAGTCCCGGCCCAAGGCACGAGCAGTACTTC. It is translated as CATSPGPRHEQYF. The V call is TRBV24-1, the J call TRBJ2-7; no firm D call. V lost 6 bases to trimming and J lost 5 bases, with 13 bases between them. Germline CDR1 KGHDR, CDR2 SFDVKD. The CDR3 consists of 13 residues.

The chain recombines TRBV28 with TRBJ1-6, with D perhaps matching TRBD1 (6 bases). Trimming removed 4 bases from V and 0 bases from J, with 16 bases in between. The CDR3 runs 18 residues. Germline V gives CDR1 MDHEN, CDR2 SYDVKM. In DNA, the CDR3 is TGTGCCAGCAGTTCTGCTGCCGGGGGGCTCTCCTATAATTCACCCCTCCACTTT. This sequence encodes CASSSAAGGLSYNSPLHF.

Written as DNA, the CDR3 is TGTGCCAGCAGCTTGGGCCAGAGTAATGAAAAACTGTTTTTT. It codes for CASSLGQSNEKLFF. The V gene is TRBV5-4, the J gene TRBJ1-4; D not resolved. Germline CDR1 and CDR2: SGHNT and YYREEE (reference sequence). This CDR3 contains 14 residues. The V gene lost 0 bases and the J gene lost 4 bases, with 7 bases spanning the gap.

The chain carries TRBV9 and TRBJ2-3; unclear D gene. This CDR3 contains 15 residues. The V and J ends lost 3 bases and 2 bases respectively, with 13 bases between them. CDR1 is SGDLS and CDR2 is YYNGEE in the germline V gene. Written as DNA, the CDR3 is TGTGCCAGCAGCGCCTTGGTTCCGGCCACAGATACGCAGTATTTT. Its translation is CASSALVPATDTQYF.